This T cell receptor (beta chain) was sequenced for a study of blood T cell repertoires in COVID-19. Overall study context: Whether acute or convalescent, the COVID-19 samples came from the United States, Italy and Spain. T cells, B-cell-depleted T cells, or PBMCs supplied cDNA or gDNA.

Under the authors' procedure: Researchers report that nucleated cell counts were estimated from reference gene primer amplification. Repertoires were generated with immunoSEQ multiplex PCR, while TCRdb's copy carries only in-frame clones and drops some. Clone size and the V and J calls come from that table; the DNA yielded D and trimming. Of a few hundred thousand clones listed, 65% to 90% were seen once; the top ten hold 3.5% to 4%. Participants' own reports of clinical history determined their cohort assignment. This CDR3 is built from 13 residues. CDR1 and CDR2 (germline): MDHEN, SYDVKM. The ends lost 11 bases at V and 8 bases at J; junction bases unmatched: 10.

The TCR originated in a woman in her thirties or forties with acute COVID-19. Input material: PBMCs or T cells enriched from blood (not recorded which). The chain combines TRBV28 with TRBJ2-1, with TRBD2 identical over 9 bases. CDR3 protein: CAHGLAGVDEQFF. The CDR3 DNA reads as TGTGCCCACGGGTTAGCGGGAGTCGATGAGCAGTTCTTC.